This passage covers 9 T cell receptor beta chains from one sample sequenced in a study of control samples from healthy donors and cancer patients. Assay: immunoSEQ multiplex PCR; the TCRdb copy retains only in-frame clones and omits some. The sample includes 150,000 to 200,000 clones, 90% to 95% seen only once; the top ten take 1.1% to 1.5%. Sequenced sample: blood. The receptors derive from a woman younger than 30 in good health.

The rearrangement uses TRBV19 and TRBJ1-2; D not resolved. The CDR3 runs to 15 residues. The germline V gene has CDR1 LNHDA and CDR2 SQIVND (reference sequence). V lost 6 bases to trimming and J lost 6 bases, with 20 bases between them. CDR3 amino acids: CASSPNLFSRNGYTF. CDR3 nucleotides: TGTGCCAGTAGCCCGAATCTCTTCTCGAGAAATGGCTACACCTTC.

This chain links TRBV6-5 with TRBJ1-1; D not certain. Germline lookup yields CDR1 MNHEY and CDR2 SVGAGI. The CDR3 runs to 12 residues. Trimming removed 7 bases from V and 2 bases from J, with 8 bases in between. The CDR3 loop is CASIGLNTEAFF. DNA of the CDR3: TGTGCCAGCATAGGCCTCAACACTGAAGCTTTCTTT.

The chain employs TRBV12-5 and TRBJ2-3, with 8 nucleotides matching TRBD2. Germline V gene data show CDR1 as LGHNT and CDR2 as FRNRAP. V was pared by 9 bases and J by 6 bases, with 8 bases of the junction left unmatched. CDR3 size: 13 residues. The CDR3 region is CARSGGIWDTQYF. The CDR3 region has the DNA TGTGCTAGGTCGGGGGGGATTTGGGATACGCAGTATTTT.

V and J are TRBV7-9 and TRBJ1-2; D is ambiguous. Between the trimmed V and J ends, which lost 3 bases and 4 bases, there was a span of 21 bases. The CDR3 totals 17 residues. CDR1 and CDR2 from the germline V gene are SEHNR and FQNEAQ (reference sequence). The CDR3 DNA is TGTGCCAGCAGCTTCGAAGGATCCTCTACTCCACTCTATGGCTACACCTTC. This gives the protein CASSFEGSSTPLYGYTF.

The V call is TRBV9, the J call TRBJ2-7, with D perhaps matching TRBD2 (6 bases). Germline loops: CDR1 SGDLS, CDR2 YYNGEE. This CDR3 comprises 15 residues. V lost 0 bases and J 2 bases, leaving 12 bases between the germline ends. The CDR3 sequence: CASSVDEGLAYEQYF. The CDR3 DNA reads as TGTGCCAGCAGCGTAGATGAGGGACTGGCCTACGAGCAGTACTTC.

The CDR3 is CAIARPPDYGYTF. CDR3 nucleotide sequence: TGTGCCATCGCCAGGCCACCCGACTATGGCTACACCTTC. The rearrangement uses TRBV10-3 and TRBJ1-2; no definite D call. This CDR3 is 13 amino acids long. The germline gives CDR1 ENHRY, CDR2 SYGVKD. The V end was cut by 8 bases, the J end by 3 bases, with 13 bases between.

V gene TRBV20-1 combines with J gene TRBJ1-2; tentatively, D is TRBD1 (6 bases). V was shortened by 6 bases and J by 2 bases, with 7 bases between the two germline ends. The germline V gene has CDR1 DFQATT and CDR2 SNEGSKA (reference sequence). The CDR3 is made up of 11 amino acids. The CDR3 loop is CSAGQNYGYTF. The DNA for the CDR3 is TGCAGTGCCGGACAGAACTATGGCTACACCTTC.

CDR3 region: CASSLPPEGVWGTEAFF. The CDR3 DNA follows: TGTGCCAGCAGTCTACCGCCGGAAGGGGTCTGGGGCACTGAAGCTTTCTTT. The chain is built from TRBV27 and TRBJ1-1; tentatively, D is TRBD1 (5 bases). Trimming took off 5 bases at V and 4 bases at J, with 23 bases between the two ends. In germline, CDR1 is MNHEY, CDR2 SMNVEV (reference sequence). This CDR3 spans 17 amino acids.

The V call is TRBV19, the J call TRBJ1-4, with TRBD1 as a possible D gene (6 bases). This CDR3 contains 15 residues. Germline V CDR1 and CDR2: LNHDA, SQIVND (reference sequence). V was pared by 2 bases and J by 3 bases, with 10 bases between. CDR3 nucleotides: TGTGCCAGTAGTATAATAGGGGGGCCTAATGAAAAACTGTTTTTT. The encoded protein is CASSIIGGPNEKLFF. The entire variable domain, with the rest obtained from reference TRBV19 and TRBJ1-4, is as follows: DGGITQSPKYLFRKEGQNVTLSCEQNLNHDAMYWYRQDPGQGLRLIYYSQIVNDFQKGDIAEGYSVSREKKESFPLTVTSAQKNPTAFYLCASSIIGGPNEKLFFGSGTQLSVL.